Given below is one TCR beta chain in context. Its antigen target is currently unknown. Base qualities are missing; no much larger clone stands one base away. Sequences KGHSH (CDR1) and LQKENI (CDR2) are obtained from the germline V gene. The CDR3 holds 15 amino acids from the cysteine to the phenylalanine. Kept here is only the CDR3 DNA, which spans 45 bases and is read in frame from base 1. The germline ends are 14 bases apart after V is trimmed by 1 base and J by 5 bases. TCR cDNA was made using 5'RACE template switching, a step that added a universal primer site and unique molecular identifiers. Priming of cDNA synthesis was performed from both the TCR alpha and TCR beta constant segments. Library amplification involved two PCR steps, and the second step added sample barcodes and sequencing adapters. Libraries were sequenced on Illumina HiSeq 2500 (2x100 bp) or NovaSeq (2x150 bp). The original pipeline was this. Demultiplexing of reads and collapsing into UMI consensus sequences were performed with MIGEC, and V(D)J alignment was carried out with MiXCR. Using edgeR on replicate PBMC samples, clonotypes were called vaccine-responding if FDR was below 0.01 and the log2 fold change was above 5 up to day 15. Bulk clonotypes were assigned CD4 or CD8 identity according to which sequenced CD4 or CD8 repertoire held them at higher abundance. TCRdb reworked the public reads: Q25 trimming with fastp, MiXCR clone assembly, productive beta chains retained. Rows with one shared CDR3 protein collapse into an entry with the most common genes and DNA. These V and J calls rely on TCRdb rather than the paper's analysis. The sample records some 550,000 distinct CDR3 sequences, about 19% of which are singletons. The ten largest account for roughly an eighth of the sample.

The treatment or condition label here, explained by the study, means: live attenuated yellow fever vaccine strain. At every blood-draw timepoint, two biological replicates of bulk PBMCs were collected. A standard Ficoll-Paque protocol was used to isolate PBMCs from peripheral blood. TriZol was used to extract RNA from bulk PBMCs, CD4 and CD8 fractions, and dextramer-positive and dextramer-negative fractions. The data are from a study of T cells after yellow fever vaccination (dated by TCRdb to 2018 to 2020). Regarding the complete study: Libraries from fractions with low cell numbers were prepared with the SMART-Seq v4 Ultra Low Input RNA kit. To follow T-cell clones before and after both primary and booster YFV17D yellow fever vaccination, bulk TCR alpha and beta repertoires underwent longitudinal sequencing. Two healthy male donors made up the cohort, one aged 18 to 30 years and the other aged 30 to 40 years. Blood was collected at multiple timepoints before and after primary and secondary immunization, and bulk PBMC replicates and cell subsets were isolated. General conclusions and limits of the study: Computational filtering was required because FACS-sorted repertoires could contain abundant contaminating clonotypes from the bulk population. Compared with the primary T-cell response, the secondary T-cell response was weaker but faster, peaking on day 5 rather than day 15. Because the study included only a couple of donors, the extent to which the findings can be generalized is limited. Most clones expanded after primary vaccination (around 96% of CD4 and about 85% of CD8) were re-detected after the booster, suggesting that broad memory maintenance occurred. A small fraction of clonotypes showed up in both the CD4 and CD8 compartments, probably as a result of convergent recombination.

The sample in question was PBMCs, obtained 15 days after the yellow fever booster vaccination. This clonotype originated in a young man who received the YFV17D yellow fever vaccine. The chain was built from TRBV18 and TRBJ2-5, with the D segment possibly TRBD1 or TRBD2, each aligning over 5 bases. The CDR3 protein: CASSPQGSDSETQYF. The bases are TGTGCCAGCTCACCACAGGGGAGTGATTCGGAGACCCAGTACTTC.